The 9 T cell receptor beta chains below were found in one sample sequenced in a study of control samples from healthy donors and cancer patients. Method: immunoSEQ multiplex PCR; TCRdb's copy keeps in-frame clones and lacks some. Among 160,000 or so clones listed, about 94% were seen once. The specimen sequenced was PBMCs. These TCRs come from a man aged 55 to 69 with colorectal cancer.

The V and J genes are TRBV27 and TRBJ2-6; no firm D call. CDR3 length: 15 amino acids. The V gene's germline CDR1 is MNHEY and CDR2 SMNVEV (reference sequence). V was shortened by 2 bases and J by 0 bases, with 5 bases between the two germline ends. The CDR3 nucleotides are TGTGCCAGCAGTTTAATGAGCTCTGGGGCCAACGTCCTGACTTTC. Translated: CASSLMSSGANVLTF.

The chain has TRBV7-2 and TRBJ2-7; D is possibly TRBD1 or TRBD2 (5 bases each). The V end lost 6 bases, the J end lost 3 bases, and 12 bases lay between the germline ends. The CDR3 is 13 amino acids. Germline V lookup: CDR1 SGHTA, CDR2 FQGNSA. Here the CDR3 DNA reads TGTGCCAGCAGTTCCGGGACCGGCTACGAGCAGTACTTC. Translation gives CASSSGTGYEQYF.

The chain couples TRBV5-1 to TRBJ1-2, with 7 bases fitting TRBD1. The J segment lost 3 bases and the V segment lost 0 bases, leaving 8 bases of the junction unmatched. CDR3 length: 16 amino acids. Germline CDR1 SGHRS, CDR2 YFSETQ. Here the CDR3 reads CASSLDLIDRDYGYTF. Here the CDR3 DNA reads TGCGCCAGCAGCTTGGATCTCATTGACAGGGACTATGGCTACACCTTC.

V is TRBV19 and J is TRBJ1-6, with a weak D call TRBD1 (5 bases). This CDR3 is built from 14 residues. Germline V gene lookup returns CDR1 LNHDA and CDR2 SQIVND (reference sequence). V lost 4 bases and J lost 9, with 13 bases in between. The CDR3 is CASSTKDGGSPLHF. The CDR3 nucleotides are TGTGCCAGTAGTACCAAGGACGGGGGTTCACCCCTCCACTTT. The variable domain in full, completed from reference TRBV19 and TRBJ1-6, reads DGGITQSPKYLFRKEGQNVTLSCEQNLNHDAMYWYRQDPGQGLRLIYYSQIVNDFQKGDIAEGYSVSREKKESFPLTVTSAQKNPTAFYLCASSTKDGGSPLHFGNGTRLTVT.

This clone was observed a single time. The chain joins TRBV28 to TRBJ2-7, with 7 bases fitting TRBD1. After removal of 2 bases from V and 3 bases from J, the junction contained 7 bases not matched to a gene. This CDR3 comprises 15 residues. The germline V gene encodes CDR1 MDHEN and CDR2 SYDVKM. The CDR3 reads CASSLGTVDGYEQYF. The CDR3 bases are TGTGCCAGCAGTTTAGGGACAGTGGACGGCTACGAGCAGTACTTC.

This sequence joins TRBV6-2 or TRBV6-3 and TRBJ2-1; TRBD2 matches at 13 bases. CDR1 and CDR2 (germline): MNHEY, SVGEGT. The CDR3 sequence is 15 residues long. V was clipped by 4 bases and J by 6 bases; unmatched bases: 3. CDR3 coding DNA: TGTGCCAGCAGTTGGACTAGCGGGGGCTCCAATGAGCAGTTCTTC. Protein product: CASSWTSGGSNEQFF.

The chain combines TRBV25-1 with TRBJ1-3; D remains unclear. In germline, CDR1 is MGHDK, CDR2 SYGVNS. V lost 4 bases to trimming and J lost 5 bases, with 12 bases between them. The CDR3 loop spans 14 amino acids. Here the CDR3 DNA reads TGTGCCAGCAGTGCTTCCACGGTTAGAAACACCATATATTTT. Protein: CASSASTVRNTIYF.

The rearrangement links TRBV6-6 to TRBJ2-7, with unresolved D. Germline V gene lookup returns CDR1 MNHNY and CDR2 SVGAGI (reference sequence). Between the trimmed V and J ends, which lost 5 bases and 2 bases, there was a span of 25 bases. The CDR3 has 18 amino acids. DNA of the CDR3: TGTGCCAGCAGTCCCACCTCGGGCAGACCCTTTTTCACCTACGAGCAGTACTTC. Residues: CASSPTSGRPFFTYEQYF.

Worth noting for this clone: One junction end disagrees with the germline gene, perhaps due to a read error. CDR3 bases: TGTACCAGCAGTCAACGACAGGGCGAGCAGTACTTC. Protein sequence: CTSSQRQGEQYF. This chain links TRBV6-6 with TRBJ2-7; TRBD1 matches at 7 bases. The CDR3 is 12 residues long. The V gene's germline CDR1 is MNHNY and CDR2 SVGAGI (reference sequence).